This T cell receptor (beta chain) was sequenced for a study of low-dose radiotherapy and immunotherapy resistance in tumors. About the research overall: A total of 13 Gy over 26 weeks was given to Cohort 2 as 1 Gy per fraction every two weeks. At a dose of 200 mg/m2, intravenous cyclophosphamide was given every two weeks, one day before radiation and immunotherapy. A dose of 300 mg of oral aspirin was taken by patients daily for four cycles from cycle 1 day 1.

The CDR3 extends over 16 amino acids. From germline, CDR1 is KGHSH and CDR2 LQKENI. The V and J ends lost 2 bases and 5 bases respectively, with 15 bases between them. First-strand cDNA relied on TRAV- and TRBV-specific primers spanning alpha and beta chains. TCR amplification ran approximately 20 PCR cycles using constant-region and V-primer adapter primers. One entry per CDR3 protein results from TCRdb running MiXCR on the reads. The table records 30,000 to 45,000 distinct CDR3 sequences, roughly 20% of them present only once. The sample holds many counts of this clonotype. Time point specified: after trial treatment. This sample's treatment: LDRT plus nivolumab, ipilimumab, low-dose cyclophosphamide and aspirin (RACIN trial). Donors received a regimen that comprised nivolumab, ipilimumab, aspirin, low-dose cyclophosphamide and low-dose radiotherapy.

This receptor was identified in a female donor with ovarian cancer. V usage is TRBV18 and J usage is TRBJ1-4, with D possibly TRBD1 on 5 matching bases. Source: PBMCs, taken after low-dose radiotherapy plus immunotherapy. CDR3 loop: CASSPGDRAANEKLFF. The CDR3 DNA is TGTGCCAGCTCACCAGGGGACCGGGCTGCAAATGAAAAACTGTTTTTT.